A selection of T cell receptor beta chains follows, all from one sample in a study of brain metastases from non-small cell lung cancer. The method was immunoSEQ multiplex PCR; TCRdb's version includes in-frame clones alone and lacks a portion of them. The sample comprises about 540 clones, approximately 85% of which are singletons, and 17% rests with the top ten. The sample comprised tissue from a brain metastasis. These receptors originate from a donor older than 35 with non-small cell lung cancer. CDR3s include the opening cysteine and the closing phenylalanine or tryptophan. The D gene is left open where the match is weak. Rows may omit the clone size; those that give it use once, few, many or a size class.

v_call: TRBV7-8
j_call: TRBJ2-3
d_call: TRBD2
clone_size: NA
cdr3_nt: TGTGCCAGCAGCCTACTAGCGGGAGGGCGCACAGATACGCAGTATTTT
cdr3_aa: CASSLLAGGRTDTQYF

v_call: TRBV9
j_call: TRBJ2-3
d_call: NA
clone_size: NA
cdr3_nt: TGTGCCAGCAGCGCCGGACCCACTGGTACACAGTATTTT
cdr3_aa: CASSAGPTGTQYF

v_call: TRBV5-1
j_call: TRBJ1-2
d_call: NA
clone_size: NA
cdr3_nt: TGCGCCAGCAGCTTGGATAACTATGGCTACACCTTC
cdr3_aa: CASSLDNYGYTF

v_call: TRBV9
j_call: TRBJ2-1
d_call: TRBD1
clone_size: few
cdr3_nt: TGTGCCAGCAGCGAATCCGGGACAGGGGCCGATGAGCAGTTCTTC
cdr3_aa: CASSESGTGADEQFF

v_call: TRBV29-1
j_call: TRBJ2-7
d_call: TRBD2
clone_size: NA
cdr3_nt: TGCAGCGTAGCGGGGGGGCGAGAGCAGTACTTC
cdr3_aa: CSVAGGREQYF

v_call: TRBV4-1
j_call: TRBJ1-6
d_call: NA
clone_size: NA
cdr3_nt: TGCGCCAGCAGCCGAAGTGAGGCGGTGGGTTCACCCCTCCACTTT
cdr3_aa: CASSRSEAVGSPLHF

v_call: TRBV19
j_call: TRBJ2-7
d_call: NA
clone_size: NA
cdr3_nt: TGTGCCAGTAGTATGACTGGGCCAAGCGCCGAGCAGTACTTC
cdr3_aa: CASSMTGPSAEQYF

v_call: TRBV24-1
j_call: TRBJ1-2
d_call: NA
clone_size: NA
cdr3_nt: TGTGCCACCAGTGAACAGAACTATGGCTACACCTTC
cdr3_aa: CATSEQNYGYTF

v_call: TRBV6-5
j_call: TRBJ2-4
d_call: NA
clone_size: once
cdr3_nt: TGTGCCAGCAGTTACTCGCATATGGCCAAAAACATTCAGTACTTC
cdr3_aa: CASSYSHMAKNIQYF

v_call: TRBV2
j_call: TRBJ2-7
d_call: TRBD2
clone_size: NA
cdr3_nt: TGTGCCAGCTCGCGGGAGGGGGTGTCCTACGAGCAGTACTTC
cdr3_aa: CASSREGVSYEQYF

v_call: TRBV10-3
j_call: TRBJ1-1
d_call: NA
clone_size: NA
cdr3_nt: TGTGTCACCGGTCGGGGAAACACTGAAGCTTTCTTT
cdr3_aa: CVTGRGNTEAFF

v_call: TRBV2
j_call: TRBJ1-5
d_call: TRBD1
clone_size: NA
cdr3_nt: TGTGCCAGCAGCCTGACAGGGAATCCCGATCAGCCCCAGCATTTT
cdr3_aa: CASSLTGNPDQPQHF

v_call: TRBV7-2
j_call: TRBJ2-1
d_call: TRBD2
clone_size: few
cdr3_nt: TGTGCCAGCAGCTTTACTAGCGGGAGGAATGAGCAGTTCTTC
cdr3_aa: CASSFTSGRNEQFF

v_call: TRBV6-6
j_call: TRBJ2-1
d_call: NA
clone_size: NA
cdr3_nt: TGTGCCAGCATTAGCAGGATCAATGAGCAGTTCTTC
cdr3_aa: CASISRINEQFF

v_call: TRBV7-6
j_call: TRBJ2-1
d_call: TRBD2
clone_size: NA
cdr3_nt: TGTGCCAGCAAGCTAGCGGGATACAATGAGCAGTTCTTC
cdr3_aa: CASKLAGYNEQFF

v_call: TRBV3-1/TRBV3-2
j_call: TRBJ1-5
d_call: NA
clone_size: NA
cdr3_nt: TGTGCCAGCAGCGTGGGACACTCGAATCAGCCCCAGCATTTT
cdr3_aa: CASSVGHSNQPQHF

v_call: TRBV2
j_call: TRBJ2-1
d_call: NA
clone_size: NA
cdr3_nt: TGTGCCAGCAGTAGTTTACTATCGAATGAGCAGTTCTTC
cdr3_aa: CASSSLLSNEQFF

v_call: TRBV5-6
j_call: TRBJ1-1
d_call: NA
clone_size: NA
cdr3_nt: TGTGCCAGCAGCTTGATTGGGAACACTGAAGCTTTCTTT
cdr3_aa: CASSLIGNTEAFF

v_call: TRBV7-7
j_call: TRBJ2-2
d_call: NA
clone_size: NA
cdr3_nt: TGTGCCAGCAGCCAACAGGAGAACACCGGGGAGTTGTTTTTT
cdr3_aa: CASSQQENTGELFF

v_call: TRBV13
j_call: TRBJ2-3
d_call: TRBD2
clone_size: NA
cdr3_nt: TGTGCCAGCAGAACGGGGGGTGGAACAGATACGCAGTATTTT
cdr3_aa: CASRTGGGTDTQYF

v_call: TRBV10-3
j_call: TRBJ2-1
d_call: TRBD2
clone_size: NA
cdr3_nt: TGTGCCATCAGTGAGTCGATGGGGCTCGCTAGCGGTTCTACCTACAATGAGCAGTTCTTC
cdr3_aa: CAISESMGLASGSTYNEQFF

v_call: TRBV28
j_call: TRBJ2-1
d_call: TRBD2
clone_size: once
cdr3_nt: TGTGCCAGCAGTTCGACGGGACTAGCGGGAGGATACAATGAGCAGTTCTTC
cdr3_aa: CASSSTGLAGGYNEQFF

v_call: TRBV6-5
j_call: TRBJ2-4
d_call: NA
clone_size: NA
cdr3_nt: TGTGCCAGCAAACCCGCTCCGGTAGCCAAAAACATTCAGTACTTC
cdr3_aa: CASKPAPVAKNIQYF

v_call: TRBV6-5
j_call: TRBJ1-2
d_call: NA
clone_size: NA
cdr3_nt: TGTGCCAGCAGTTACGGGGGTTTGCTTGGCTACACCTTC
cdr3_aa: CASSYGGLLGYTF

v_call: TRBV14
j_call: TRBJ2-1
d_call: TRBD2
clone_size: NA
cdr3_nt: TGTGCCAGCAGCCAAGGGACTAGCGGGAGGATCTACGGCAATGAGCAGTTCTTC
cdr3_aa: CASSQGTSGRIYGNEQFF

v_call: TRBV4-1
j_call: TRBJ1-5
d_call: NA
clone_size: few
cdr3_nt: TGCGCCAGCAGCCTCGATGAGGGCAGGCGGGGCCAGCCCCAGCATTTT
cdr3_aa: CASSLDEGRRGQPQHF

v_call: TRBV7-9
j_call: TRBJ1-2
d_call: NA
clone_size: once
cdr3_nt: TGTGCTAGCAGCTTAGCAGGGTATGGCTACACCTTC
cdr3_aa: CASSLAGYGYTF

v_call: TRBV5-1
j_call: TRBJ1-1
d_call: TRBD1
clone_size: NA
cdr3_nt: TGCGCCAGCAGCTTGGAAGGGGGCTGGTACACTGAAGCTTTCTTT
cdr3_aa: CASSLEGGWYTEAFF

v_call: TRBV2
j_call: TRBJ1-1
d_call: TRBD1
clone_size: NA
cdr3_nt: TGTGCCAGCGAGAGCCGGGACAGGGGGCGAGTGAGCGCTGAAGCTTTCTTT
cdr3_aa: CASESRDRGRVSAEAFF

v_call: TRBV5-5
j_call: TRBJ2-3
d_call: NA
clone_size: NA
cdr3_nt: TGTGCCAGCAGCTCTGCGAGGGGTGGACGGACAGATACGCAGTATTTT
cdr3_aa: CASSSARGGRTDTQYF